This T cell receptor (beta chain) was identified in a study of cytomegalovirus exposure and HLA in healthy donors. The CDR3 totals 15 residues. The V and J ends lost 5 bases and 6 bases, in that order; junction bases with no gene match: 5. Germline CDR1 is SGHNT and CDR2 is YENEEA. Researchers ran the PCR with 60 Vbeta and 13 Jbeta primers. Libraries were prepared by immunoSEQ multiplex PCR; TCRdb keeps only in-frame clonotypes and omits some of them. The sample holds 150,000 or so clones, around 88% seen once. Overall study findings and caveats: In a later analysis, specific HLA alleles were associated with some 16,000 TCR beta sequences at a 0.05 false discovery rate.

Concerning this clone: What it binds is not known.

The clonotype comes from a woman between 18 and 29 years old in good health and CMV-seronegative. The source material was PBMCs. The chain uses TRBV11-3 and TRBJ2-3; TRBD2 matches 13 bases. CDR3 region: CASSALAGGADTQYF. Written as DNA, the CDR3 is TGTGCCAGCAGCGCACTAGCGGGAGGGGCCGATACGCAGTATTTT.